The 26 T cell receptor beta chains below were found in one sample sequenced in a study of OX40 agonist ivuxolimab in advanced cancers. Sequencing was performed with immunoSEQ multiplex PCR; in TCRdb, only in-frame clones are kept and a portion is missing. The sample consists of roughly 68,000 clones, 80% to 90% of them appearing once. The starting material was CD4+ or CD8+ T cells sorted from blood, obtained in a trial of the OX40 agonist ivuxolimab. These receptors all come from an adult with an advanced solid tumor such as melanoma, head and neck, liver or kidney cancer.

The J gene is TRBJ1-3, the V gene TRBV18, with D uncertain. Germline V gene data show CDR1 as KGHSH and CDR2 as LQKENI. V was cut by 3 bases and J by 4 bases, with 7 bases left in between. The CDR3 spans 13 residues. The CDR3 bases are TGTGCCAGCTCACCCCAGTCCGGAAACACCATATATTTT. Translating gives CASSPQSGNTIYF.

CDR3 in amino acids: CASTPGRWEWETQYF. DNA of the CDR3: TGTGCCAGCACCCCGGGACGGTGGGAATGGGAGACCCAGTACTTC. This chain connects TRBV25-1 to TRBJ2-5; D is perhaps TRBD1 or TRBD2 (5 bases each). The CDR3 is made up of 15 amino acids. Germline CDR1 MGHDK, CDR2 SYGVNS. V was clipped by 7 bases and J by 5 bases, with 20 bases between them.

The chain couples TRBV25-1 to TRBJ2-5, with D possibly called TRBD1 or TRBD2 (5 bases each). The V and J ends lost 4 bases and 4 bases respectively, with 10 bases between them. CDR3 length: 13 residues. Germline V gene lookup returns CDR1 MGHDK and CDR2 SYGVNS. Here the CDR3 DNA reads TGTGCCAGCAGTGTCCCTGGGGGAGAGACCCAGTACTTC. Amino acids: CASSVPGGETQYF.

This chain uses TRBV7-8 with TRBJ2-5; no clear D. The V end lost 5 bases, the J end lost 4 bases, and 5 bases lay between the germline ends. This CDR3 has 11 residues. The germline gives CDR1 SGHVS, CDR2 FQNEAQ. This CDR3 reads CASSRRETQYF. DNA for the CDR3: TGTGCCAGCAGCAGGCGAGAGACCCAGTACTTC.

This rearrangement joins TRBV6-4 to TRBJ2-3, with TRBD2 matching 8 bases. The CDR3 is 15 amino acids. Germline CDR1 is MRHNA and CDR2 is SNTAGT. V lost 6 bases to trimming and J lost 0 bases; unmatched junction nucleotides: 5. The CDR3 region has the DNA TGTGCCAGCAGGTTGACTAGCGTAAGCACAGATACGCAGTATTTT. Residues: CASRLTSVSTDTQYF.

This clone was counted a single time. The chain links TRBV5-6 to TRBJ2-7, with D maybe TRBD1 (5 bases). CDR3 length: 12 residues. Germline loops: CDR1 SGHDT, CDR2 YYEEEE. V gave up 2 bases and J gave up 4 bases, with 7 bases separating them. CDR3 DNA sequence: TGTGCCAGCAGCTTTCAGGGATACGAGCAGTACTTC. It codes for CASSFQGYEQYF. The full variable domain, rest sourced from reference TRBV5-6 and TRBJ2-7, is DAGVTQSPTHLIKTRGQQVTLRCSPKSGHDTVSWYQQALGQGPQFIFQYYEEEERQRGNFPDRFSGHQFPNYSSELNVNALLLGDSALYLCASSFQGYEQYFGPGTRLTVT.

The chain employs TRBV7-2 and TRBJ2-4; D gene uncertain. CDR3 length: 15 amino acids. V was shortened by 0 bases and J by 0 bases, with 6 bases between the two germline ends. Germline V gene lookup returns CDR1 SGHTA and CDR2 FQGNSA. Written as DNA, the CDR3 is TGTGCCAGCAGCTTAGCTGCGGTAGCCAAAAACATTCAGTACTTC. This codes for CASSLAAVAKNIQYF.

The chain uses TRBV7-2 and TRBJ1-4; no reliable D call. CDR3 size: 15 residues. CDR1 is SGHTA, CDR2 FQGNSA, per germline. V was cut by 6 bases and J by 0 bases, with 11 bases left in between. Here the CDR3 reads CASSPDGATNEKLFF. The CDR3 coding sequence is TGTGCCAGCAGTCCCGACGGAGCAACTAATGAAAAACTGTTTTTT. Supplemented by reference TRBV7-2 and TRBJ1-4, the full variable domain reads GAGVSQSPSNKVTEKGKDVELRCDPISGHTALYWYRQSLGQGLEFLIYFQGNSAPDKSGLPSDRFSAERTGGSVSTLTIQRTQQEDSAVYLCASSPDGATNEKLFFGSGTQLSVL.

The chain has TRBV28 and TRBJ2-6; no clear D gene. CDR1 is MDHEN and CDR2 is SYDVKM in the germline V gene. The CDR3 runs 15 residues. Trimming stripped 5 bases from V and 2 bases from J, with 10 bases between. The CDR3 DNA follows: TGTGCCAGCAGTGATCAGGCCGCTGGGGCCAACGTCCTGACTTTC. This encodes CASSDQAAGANVLTF.

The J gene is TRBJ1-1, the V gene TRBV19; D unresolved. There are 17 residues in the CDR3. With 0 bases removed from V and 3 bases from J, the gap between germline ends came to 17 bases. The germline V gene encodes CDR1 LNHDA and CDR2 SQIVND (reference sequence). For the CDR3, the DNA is TGTGCCAGTAGTATAGATCGAGGAGGGCATCCGGACACTGAAGCTTTCTTT. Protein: CASSIDRGGHPDTEAFF.

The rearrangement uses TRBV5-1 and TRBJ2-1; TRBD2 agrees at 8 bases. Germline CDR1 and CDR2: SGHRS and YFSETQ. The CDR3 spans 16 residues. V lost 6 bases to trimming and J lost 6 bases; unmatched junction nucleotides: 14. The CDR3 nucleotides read TGCGCCAGCACTCTATCCGCACTAGCGGCCCCCAATGAGCAGTTCTTC. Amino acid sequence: CASTLSALAAPNEQFF.

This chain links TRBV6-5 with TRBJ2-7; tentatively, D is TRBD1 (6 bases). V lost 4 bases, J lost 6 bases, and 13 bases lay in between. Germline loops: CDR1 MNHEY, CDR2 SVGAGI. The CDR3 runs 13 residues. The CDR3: CASSSTGSGEQYF. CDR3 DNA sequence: TGTGCCAGCAGTTCGACAGGTTCGGGCGAGCAGTACTTC.

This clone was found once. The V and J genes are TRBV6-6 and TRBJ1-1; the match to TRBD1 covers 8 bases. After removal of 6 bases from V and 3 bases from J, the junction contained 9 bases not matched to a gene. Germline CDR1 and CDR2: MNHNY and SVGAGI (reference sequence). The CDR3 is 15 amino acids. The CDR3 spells CASRRGTGAYTEAFF. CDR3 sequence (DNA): TGTGCCAGCAGGCGCGGGACAGGCGCCTACACTGAAGCTTTCTTT.

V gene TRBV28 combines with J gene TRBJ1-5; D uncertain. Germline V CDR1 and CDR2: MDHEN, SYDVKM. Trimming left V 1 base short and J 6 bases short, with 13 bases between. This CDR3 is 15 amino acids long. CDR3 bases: TGTGCCAGCAGTTTATCGTATCCAAGTAGTCAGCCCCAGCATTTT. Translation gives CASSLSYPSSQPQHF.

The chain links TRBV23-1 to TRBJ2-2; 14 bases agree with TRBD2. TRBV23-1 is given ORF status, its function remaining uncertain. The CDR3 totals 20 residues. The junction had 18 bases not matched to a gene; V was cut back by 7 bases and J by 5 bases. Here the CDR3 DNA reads TGCGCCAGCACCCCTCGTCCCCCCGCGGGACTAGCGGGAGAAACCGGGGAGCTGTTTTTT. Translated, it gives CASTPRPPAGLAGETGELFF.

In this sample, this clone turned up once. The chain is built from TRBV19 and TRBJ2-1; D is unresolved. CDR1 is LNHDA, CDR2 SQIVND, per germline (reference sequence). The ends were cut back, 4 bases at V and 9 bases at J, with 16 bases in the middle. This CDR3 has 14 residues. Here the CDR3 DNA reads TGTGCCAGTAGTACCCCGACCAGTTATCCTGAGCAGTTCTTC. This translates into CASSTPTSYPEQFF. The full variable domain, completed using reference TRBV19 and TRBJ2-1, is DGGITQSPKYLFRKEGQNVTLSCEQNLNHDAMYWYRQDPGQGLRLIYYSQIVNDFQKGDIAEGYSVSREKKESFPLTVTSAQKNPTAFYLCASSTPTSYPEQFFGPGTRLTVL.

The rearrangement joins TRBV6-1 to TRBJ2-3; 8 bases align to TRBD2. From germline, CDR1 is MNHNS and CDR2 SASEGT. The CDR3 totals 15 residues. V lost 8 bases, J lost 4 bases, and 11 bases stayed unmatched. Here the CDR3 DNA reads TGTGCCAGCCGCCCCCGGGGGGGGATAGCAGATACGCAGTATTTT. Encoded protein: CASRPRGGIADTQYF.

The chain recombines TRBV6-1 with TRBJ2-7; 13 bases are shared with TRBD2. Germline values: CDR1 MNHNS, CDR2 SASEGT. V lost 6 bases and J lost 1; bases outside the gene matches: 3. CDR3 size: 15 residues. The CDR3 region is CASRLAGGESYEQYF. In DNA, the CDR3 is TGTGCCAGCAGACTAGCGGGAGGGGAATCCTACGAGCAGTACTTC.

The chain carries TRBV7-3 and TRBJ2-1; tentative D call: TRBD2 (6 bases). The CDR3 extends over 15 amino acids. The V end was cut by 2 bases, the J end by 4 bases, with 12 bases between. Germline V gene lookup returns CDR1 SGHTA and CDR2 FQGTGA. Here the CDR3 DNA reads TGTGCCAGCAGCTTAGCGGGGACGGAATACAATGAGCAGTTCTTC. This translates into CASSLAGTEYNEQFF.

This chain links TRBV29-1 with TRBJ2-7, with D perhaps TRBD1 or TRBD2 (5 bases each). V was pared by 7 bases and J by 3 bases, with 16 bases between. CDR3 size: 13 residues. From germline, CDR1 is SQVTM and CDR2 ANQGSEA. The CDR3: CSGSLGTYYEQYF. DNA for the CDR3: TGCAGCGGGAGCCTTGGGACCTACTACGAGCAGTACTTC.

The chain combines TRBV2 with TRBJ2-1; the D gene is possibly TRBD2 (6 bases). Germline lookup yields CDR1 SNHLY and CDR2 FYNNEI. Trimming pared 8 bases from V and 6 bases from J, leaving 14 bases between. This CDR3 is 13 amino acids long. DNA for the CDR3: TGTGCCAGCGCGGGCGGGAACATCAATGAGCAGTTCTTC. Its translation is CASAGGNINEQFF.

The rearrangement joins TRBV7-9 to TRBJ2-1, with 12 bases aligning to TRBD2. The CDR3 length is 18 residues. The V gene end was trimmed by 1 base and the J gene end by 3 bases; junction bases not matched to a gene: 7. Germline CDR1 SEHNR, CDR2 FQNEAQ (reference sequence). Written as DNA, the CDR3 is TGTGCCAGCAGCTTAGGACTAGCGGGAGCGTCCTACTACAATGAGCAGTTCTTC. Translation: CASSLGLAGASYYNEQFF.

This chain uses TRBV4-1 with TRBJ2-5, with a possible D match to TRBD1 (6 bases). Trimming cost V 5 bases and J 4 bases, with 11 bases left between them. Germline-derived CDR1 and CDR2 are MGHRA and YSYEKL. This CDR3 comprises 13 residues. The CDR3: CASSSQDRETQYF. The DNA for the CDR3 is TGCGCCAGCAGCTCCCAGGACAGAGAGACCCAGTACTTC.

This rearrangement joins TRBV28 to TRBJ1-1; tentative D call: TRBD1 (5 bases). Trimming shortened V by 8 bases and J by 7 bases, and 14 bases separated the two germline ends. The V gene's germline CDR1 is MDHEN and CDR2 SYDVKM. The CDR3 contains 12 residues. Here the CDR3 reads CASLPQGNEAFF. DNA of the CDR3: TGTGCCAGCCTCCCCCAGGGTAATGAAGCTTTCTTT.

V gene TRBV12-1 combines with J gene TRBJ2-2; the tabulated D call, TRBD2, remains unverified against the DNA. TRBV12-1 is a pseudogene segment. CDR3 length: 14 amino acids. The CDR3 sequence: CASIGGGNTGELFF. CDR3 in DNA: TGTGCCAGCATTGGCGGGGGCAACACCGGGGAGCTGTTTTTT.

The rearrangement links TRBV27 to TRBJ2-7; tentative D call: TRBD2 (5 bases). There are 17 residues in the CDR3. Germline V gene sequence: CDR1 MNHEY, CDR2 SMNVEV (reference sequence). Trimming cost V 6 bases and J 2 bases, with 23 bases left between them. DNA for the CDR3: TGTGCCAGCAGGACCACGGCCGTTACTAGTTACACCTACGAGCAGTACTTC. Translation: CASRTTAVTSYTYEQYF.